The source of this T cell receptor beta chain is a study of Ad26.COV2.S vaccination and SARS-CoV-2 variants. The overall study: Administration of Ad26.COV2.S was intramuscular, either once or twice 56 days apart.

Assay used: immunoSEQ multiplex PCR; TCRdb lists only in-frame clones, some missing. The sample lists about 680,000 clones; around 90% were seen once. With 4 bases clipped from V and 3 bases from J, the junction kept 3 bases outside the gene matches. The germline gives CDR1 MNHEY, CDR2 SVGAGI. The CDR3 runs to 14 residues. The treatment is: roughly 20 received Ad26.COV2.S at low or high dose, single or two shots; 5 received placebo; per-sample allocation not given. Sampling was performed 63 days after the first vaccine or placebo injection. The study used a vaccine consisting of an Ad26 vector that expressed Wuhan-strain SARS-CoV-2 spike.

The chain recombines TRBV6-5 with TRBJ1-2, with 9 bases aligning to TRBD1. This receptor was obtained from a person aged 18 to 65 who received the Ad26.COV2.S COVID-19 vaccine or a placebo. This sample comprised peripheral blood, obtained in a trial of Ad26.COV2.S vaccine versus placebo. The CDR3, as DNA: TGTGCCAGCAGTTGGGACAGGGAGTACTATGGCTACACCTTC. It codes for CASSWDREYYGYTF.